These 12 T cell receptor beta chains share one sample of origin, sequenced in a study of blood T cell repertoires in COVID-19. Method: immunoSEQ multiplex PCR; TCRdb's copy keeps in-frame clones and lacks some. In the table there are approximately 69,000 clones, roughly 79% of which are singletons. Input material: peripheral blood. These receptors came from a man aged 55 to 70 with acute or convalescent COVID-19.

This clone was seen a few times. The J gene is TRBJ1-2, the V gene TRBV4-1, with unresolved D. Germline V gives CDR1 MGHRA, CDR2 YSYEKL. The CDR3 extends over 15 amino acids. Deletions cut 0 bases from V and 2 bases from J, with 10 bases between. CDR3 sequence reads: CASSQDLGGNYGYTF. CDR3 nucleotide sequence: TGCGCCAGCAGCCAAGATCTTGGAGGGAACTATGGCTACACCTTC.

CDR3 in DNA: TGTGCCAGCACTGTAAGGACAGGGGTTAACTATGGCTACACCTTC. Encoded protein: CASTVRTGVNYGYTF. This sequence joins TRBV6-5 and TRBJ1-2, with 9 bases aligning to TRBD1. Per the germline V gene, CDR1 is MNHEY and CDR2 is SVGAGI. The CDR3 has 15 amino acids. Trimming cost V 7 bases and J 1 base; bases outside gene matches: 7.

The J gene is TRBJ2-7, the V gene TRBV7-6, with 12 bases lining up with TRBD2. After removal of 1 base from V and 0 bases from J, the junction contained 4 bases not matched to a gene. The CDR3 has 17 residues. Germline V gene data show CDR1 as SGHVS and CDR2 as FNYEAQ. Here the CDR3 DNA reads TGTGCCAGCAGCTTAGAAACTAGCGGGGGGATCTCCTACGAGCAGTACTTC. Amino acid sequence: CASSLETSGGISYEQYF. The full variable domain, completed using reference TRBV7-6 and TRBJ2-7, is GAGVSQSPRYKVTKRGQDVALRCDPISGHVSLYWYRQALGQGPEFLTYFNYEAQQDKSGLPNDRFSAERPEGSISTLTIQRTEQRDSAMYRCASSLETSGGISYEQYFGPGTRLTVT.

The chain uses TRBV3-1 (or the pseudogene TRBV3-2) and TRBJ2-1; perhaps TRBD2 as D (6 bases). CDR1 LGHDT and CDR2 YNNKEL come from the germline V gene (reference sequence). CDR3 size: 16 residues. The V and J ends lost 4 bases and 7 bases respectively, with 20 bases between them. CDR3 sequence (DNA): TGTGCCAGCAGCCTCGGACTACCGAGGATTTGGAATGAGCAGTTCTTC. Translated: CASSLGLPRIWNEQFF.

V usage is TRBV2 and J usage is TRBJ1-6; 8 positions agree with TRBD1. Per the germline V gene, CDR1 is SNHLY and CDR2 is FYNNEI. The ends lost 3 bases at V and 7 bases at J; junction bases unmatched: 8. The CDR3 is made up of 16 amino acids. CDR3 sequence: CASSEQGTGLNSPLHF. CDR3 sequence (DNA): TGTGCCAGCAGTGAGCAGGGGACAGGTTTGAATTCACCCCTCCACTTT.

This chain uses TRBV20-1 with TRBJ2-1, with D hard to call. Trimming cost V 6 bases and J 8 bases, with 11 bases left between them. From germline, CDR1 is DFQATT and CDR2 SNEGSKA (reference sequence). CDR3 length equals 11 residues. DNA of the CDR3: TGCAGTGCACTACCGGCCTATGAGCAGTTCTTC. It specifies CSALPAYEQFF.

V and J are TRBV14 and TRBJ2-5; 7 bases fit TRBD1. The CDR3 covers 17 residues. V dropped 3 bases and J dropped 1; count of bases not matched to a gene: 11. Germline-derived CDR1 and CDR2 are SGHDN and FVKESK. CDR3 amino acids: CASSQSTGTAIQETQYF. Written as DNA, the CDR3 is TGTGCCAGCAGCCAGAGTACCGGGACAGCCATCCAAGAGACCCAGTACTTC.

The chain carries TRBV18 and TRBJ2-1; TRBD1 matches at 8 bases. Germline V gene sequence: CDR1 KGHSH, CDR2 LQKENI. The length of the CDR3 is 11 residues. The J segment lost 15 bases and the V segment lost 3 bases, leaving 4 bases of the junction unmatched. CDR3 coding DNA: TGTGCCAGCTCACCGGACAGGGTCCTGTTCTTC. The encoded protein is CASSPDRVLFF.

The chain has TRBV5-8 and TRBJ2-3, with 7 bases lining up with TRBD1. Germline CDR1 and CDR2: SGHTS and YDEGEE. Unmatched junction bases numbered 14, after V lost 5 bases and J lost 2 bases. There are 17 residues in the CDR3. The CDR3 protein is CASSHEQGLLNTDTQYF. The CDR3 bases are TGTGCCAGCAGTCACGAACAGGGGTTGCTTAACACAGATACGCAGTATTTT.

The CDR3 sequence is CASSSYGGFNQPQHF. CDR3 in DNA: TGTGCCAGCAGCTCCTATGGAGGGTTCAATCAGCCCCAGCATTTT. V gene TRBV7-2 combines with J gene TRBJ1-5; D gene uncertain. This CDR3 contains 15 residues. Per germline, CDR1 SGHTA and CDR2 FQGNSA. Trimming removed 4 bases at V and 3 bases at J, with 13 bases between.

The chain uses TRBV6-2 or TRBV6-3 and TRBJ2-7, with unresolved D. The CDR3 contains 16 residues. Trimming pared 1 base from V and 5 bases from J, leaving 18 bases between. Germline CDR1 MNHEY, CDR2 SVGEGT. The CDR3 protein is CASSYLRLSRGNEQYF. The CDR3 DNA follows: TGTGCCAGCAGTTACTTAAGGTTGAGTCGCGGTAACGAGCAGTACTTC.

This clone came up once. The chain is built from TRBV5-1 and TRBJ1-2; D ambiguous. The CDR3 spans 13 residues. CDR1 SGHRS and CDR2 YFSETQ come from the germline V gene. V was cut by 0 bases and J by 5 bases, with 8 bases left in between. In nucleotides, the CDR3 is TGCGCCAGCAGCTTGGGCCAGGAATATGGCTACACCTTC. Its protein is CASSLGQEYGYTF.